These T cell receptor beta chains were read from a single sample in a study of cytomegalovirus exposure and HLA in healthy donors. The assay was immunoSEQ multiplex PCR, and TCRdb's table has in-frame clones only and misses some. The repertoire holds more than 90,000 clones, with over 55% as singletons. The sample consisted of PBMCs. The receptors were gathered from a boy aged 5 to 17 in good health and CMV-seropositive. The CDR3 runs from the conserved cysteine through the conserved F or W. Fields, in order: J gene, D gene, V gene, clone size, CDR3 DNA, CDR3 protein. D genes are given only for firm matches. Some rows mark clone size as missing; the rest say once, few, many or name a class of expanded clone.

J gene: TRBJ1-1
D gene: .
V gene: TRBV2
clone size: .
CDR3 DNA: TGTGCCAGCAGTGACAGGGGTGTGAGCACTGAAGCTTTCTTT
CDR3 protein: CASSDRGVSTEAFF

J gene: TRBJ1-5
D gene: .
V gene: TRBV6-5
clone size: .
CDR3 DNA: TGTGCCAGCAGCCACAAGGCGACAAGAAATCAGCCCCAGCATTTT
CDR3 protein: CASSHKATRNQPQHF

J gene: TRBJ2-6
D gene: TRBD1
V gene: TRBV11-2
clone size: .
CDR3 DNA: TGTGCCAGCAGCTTAGAGGACAGGGGAAGAACCTCTGGGGCCAACGTCCTGACTTTC
CDR3 protein: CASSLEDRGRTSGANVLTF

J gene: TRBJ2-5
D gene: .
V gene: TRBV14
clone size: .
CDR3 DNA: TGTGCCAGCAGCCAAGATCGGGGGGCGAGCCAGTACTTC
CDR3 protein: CASSQDRGASQYF

J gene: TRBJ2-1
D gene: TRBD2
V gene: TRBV6-1
clone size: .
CDR3 DNA: TGTGCCAGCAGTGAAGCGTGGGGGACTAGCGGGTTCAATGAGCAGTTCTTC
CDR3 protein: CASSEAWGTSGFNEQFF

J gene: TRBJ1-1
D gene: .
V gene: TRBV28
clone size: .
CDR3 DNA: TGTGCCAGCAGTTTATGGGGGAGGGGGAACACTGAAGCTTTCTTT
CDR3 protein: CASSLWGRGNTEAFF

J gene: TRBJ2-5
D gene: TRBD2
V gene: TRBV5-4
clone size: .
CDR3 DNA: TGTGCCAGCAGCTTGCCGGGACTACAAGAGACCCAGTACTTC
CDR3 protein: CASSLPGLQETQYF

J gene: TRBJ1-1
D gene: .
V gene: TRBV27
clone size: few
CDR3 DNA: TGTGCCAGCAGTTTGTCCAGGGGTACTGAAGCTTTCTTT
CDR3 protein: CASSLSRGTEAFF

J gene: TRBJ2-5
D gene: .
V gene: TRBV15
clone size: .
CDR3 DNA: TGTGCCACCAGCAGAGATCGGCAGGGGGGTCAAGAGACCCAGTACTTC
CDR3 protein: CATSRDRQGGQETQYF

J gene: TRBJ2-3
D gene: TRBD2
V gene: TRBV27
clone size: .
CDR3 DNA: TGTGCCAGCAGGCTCCTAGCGGGGGCTAGCACAGATACGCAGTATTTT
CDR3 protein: CASRLLAGASTDTQYF

J gene: TRBJ2-7
D gene: TRBD1
V gene: TRBV4-1
clone size: .
CDR3 DNA: TGCGCCAGCAGCCATGGGACAGGCCATACCTACGAGCAGTACTTC
CDR3 protein: CASSHGTGHTYEQYF

J gene: TRBJ1-1
D gene: .
V gene: TRBV6-1
clone size: .
CDR3 DNA: TGTGCCAGCGGGCCCGCTTCCATGAACACTGAAGCTTTCTTT
CDR3 protein: CASGPASMNTEAFF

J gene: TRBJ2-3
D gene: .
V gene: TRBV4-3
clone size: .
CDR3 DNA: TGCGCCAGCAGCCAAGATAGGCGGCAGGGGTGGGGGGATACGCAGTATTTT
CDR3 protein: CASSQDRRQGWGDTQYF

J gene: TRBJ1-1
D gene: .
V gene: TRBV2
clone size: .
CDR3 DNA: TGTGCCAGCAGTGAAAACACCGGACAGTACACTGAAGCTTTCTTT
CDR3 protein: CASSENTGQYTEAFF

J gene: TRBJ1-1
D gene: .
V gene: TRBV2
clone size: .
CDR3 DNA: TGTGCCAGCAGTGATTTCGGGAACACTGAAGCTTTCTTT
CDR3 protein: CASSDFGNTEAFF

J gene: TRBJ2-5
D gene: TRBD2
V gene: TRBV4-3
clone size: few
CDR3 DNA: TGCGCCAGCAGCGACGTATTTACTAGCGGGAGCCCAAAGACCCAGTACTTC
CDR3 protein: CASSDVFTSGSPKTQYF

J gene: TRBJ2-3
D gene: .
V gene: TRBV9
clone size: .
CDR3 DNA: TGTGCCAGCAGCGCCTCCGGGGTCACAGATACGCAGTATTTT
CDR3 protein: CASSASGVTDTQYF

J gene: TRBJ2-2
D gene: .
V gene: TRBV9
clone size: .
CDR3 DNA: TGTGCCAGCAGCGTACAGGGAACCGGGGAGCTGTTTTTT
CDR3 protein: CASSVQGTGELFF

J gene: TRBJ2-7
D gene: TRBD1
V gene: TRBV5-1
clone size: .
CDR3 DNA: TGCGCCAGCAGCCGCGGACAGGGTGGCGACGAGCAGTACTTC
CDR3 protein: CASSRGQGGDEQYF

J gene: TRBJ1-3
D gene: .
V gene: TRBV5-4
clone size: few
CDR3 DNA: TGTGCCAGCAGCTTGGGCGGGGATTACTCTGGAAACACCATATATTTT
CDR3 protein: CASSLGGDYSGNTIYF

J gene: TRBJ2-2
D gene: TRBD2
V gene: TRBV4-1
clone size: once
CDR3 DNA: TGCGCCAGCAGCCAAGGGCTAGCGGGGGGGCCGGGCGGGGAGCTGTTTTTT
CDR3 protein: CASSQGLAGGPGGELFF

J gene: TRBJ1-5
D gene: .
V gene: TRBV7-2
clone size: few
CDR3 DNA: TGTGCCAGCAGCTTAGGGGGGCCGGGCAATCAGCCCCAGCATTTT
CDR3 protein: CASSLGGPGNQPQHF

J gene: TRBJ2-5
D gene: TRBD2
V gene: TRBV2
clone size: .
CDR3 DNA: TGTGCCAGCAGCGGGACTAGAAACGGCGAGACCCAGTACTTC
CDR3 protein: CASSGTRNGETQYF

J gene: TRBJ2-1
D gene: TRBD1
V gene: TRBV7-2
clone size: .
CDR3 DNA: TGTGCCAGCAGCTTGAATCCGGGACAGGGGACCTACAATGAGCAGTTCTTC
CDR3 protein: CASSLNPGQGTYNEQFF

J gene: TRBJ1-4
D gene: .
V gene: TRBV7-6
clone size: few
CDR3 DNA: TGTGCCAGCAGCTTCCCGGGGGATAAACTGTTTTTT
CDR3 protein: CASSFPGDKLFF

J gene: TRBJ2-3
D gene: .
V gene: TRBV5-1
clone size: .
CDR3 DNA: TGCGCCAGCAGCCCCGCGGGCTGGAACGGCTTGGAGGGTACAGATACGCAGTATTTT
CDR3 protein: CASSPAGWNGLEGTDTQYF

J gene: TRBJ1-1
D gene: .
V gene: TRBV27
clone size: many
CDR3 DNA: TGTGCCAGCAGTCTAGGCCCTGGAGTTGGAGCTTTCTTT
CDR3 protein: CASSLGPGVGAFF

J gene: TRBJ1-4
D gene: TRBD1
V gene: TRBV25-1
clone size: .
CDR3 DNA: TGTGCCAGCAGTGAAGGAGGGGACAGGGAAAATGAAAAACTGTTTTTT
CDR3 protein: CASSEGGDRENEKLFF

J gene: TRBJ2-7
D gene: .
V gene: TRBV20-1
clone size: .
CDR3 DNA: TGCAGTGCTCTCAGGGGGGAAGAGCAGTACTTC
CDR3 protein: CSALRGEEQYF

J gene: TRBJ1-3
D gene: .
V gene: TRBV5-6
clone size: .
CDR3 DNA: TGTGCCAGCAGACCAACCGGCTCTGGAAACACCATATATTTT
CDR3 protein: CASRPTGSGNTIYF

J gene: TRBJ2-3
D gene: TRBD2
V gene: TRBV10-3
clone size: once
CDR3 DNA: TGTGCCACGGGACTAGCGGGGAATACAGATACGCAGTATTTT
CDR3 protein: CATGLAGNTDTQYF

J gene: TRBJ1-1
D gene: .
V gene: TRBV6-1
clone size: .
CDR3 DNA: TGTGCCAGCAGCGGAAGGGGAGGGACTGAAGCTTTCTTT
CDR3 protein: CASSGRGGTEAFF

J gene: TRBJ2-3
D gene: TRBD1
V gene: TRBV18
clone size: .
CDR3 DNA: TGTGCCAGCTCACCACTAGGACAGGGGATAGATACGCAGTATTTT
CDR3 protein: CASSPLGQGIDTQYF

J gene: TRBJ1-5
D gene: .
V gene: TRBV2
clone size: .
CDR3 DNA: TGTGCCAGCAGCTTCGACAGACTAGGCTTGAGGCCCCAGCATTTT
CDR3 protein: CASSFDRLGLRPQHF

J gene: TRBJ2-3
D gene: .
V gene: TRBV6-5
clone size: .
CDR3 DNA: TGTGCCAGCAGGGCGGCAGATACGCAGTATTTT
CDR3 protein: CASRAADTQYF

J gene: TRBJ1-3
D gene: TRBD1
V gene: TRBV7-2
clone size: .
CDR3 DNA: TGTGCCAGCAGCGCTCGGACAGGGGTTGGAAACACCATATATTTT
CDR3 protein: CASSARTGVGNTIYF

J gene: TRBJ1-1
D gene: TRBD1
V gene: TRBV10-3
clone size: .
CDR3 DNA: TGTGCCATCAGGGGGACAGGGGGCCGGGACACTGAAGCTTTCTTT
CDR3 protein: CAIRGTGGRDTEAFF

J gene: TRBJ2-7
D gene: TRBD2
V gene: TRBV30
clone size: .
CDR3 DNA: TGTGCCTGGGGAGGCGGGAGCAGCGAGCAGTACTTC
CDR3 protein: CAWGGGSSEQYF

J gene: TRBJ2-1
D gene: TRBD1
V gene: TRBV7-9
clone size: few
CDR3 DNA: TGTGCCAGCAGCCGGCGACAGGGGGCATATGAGCAGTTCTTC
CDR3 protein: CASSRRQGAYEQFF

J gene: TRBJ2-7
D gene: .
V gene: TRBV25-1
clone size: .
CDR3 DNA: TGTGCCAGCAGTGAATTAGGGCAGGGCGACGAGCAGTACTTC
CDR3 protein: CASSELGQGDEQYF

J gene: TRBJ2-3
D gene: TRBD1
V gene: TRBV30
clone size: .
CDR3 DNA: TGTGCCTGGAGTCCGAAATATCTGACAGGGGGTTTGGGTACGCAGTATTTT
CDR3 protein: CAWSPKYLTGGLGTQYF

J gene: TRBJ2-2
D gene: .
V gene: TRBV18
clone size: .
CDR3 DNA: TGTGCCAGCAGGCCAGGGCCTAACACCGGGGAGCTGTTTTTT
CDR3 protein: CASRPGPNTGELFF

J gene: TRBJ1-2
D gene: TRBD1
V gene: TRBV27
clone size: .
CDR3 DNA: TGTGCCAGCACCGACAGGGGGTTCGGGAATGGCTACACCTTC
CDR3 protein: CASTDRGFGNGYTF

J gene: TRBJ2-3
D gene: TRBD2
V gene: TRBV10-2
clone size: few
CDR3 DNA: TGCGCCAGCAGTGCCGGGAGGGGGACAGATACGCAGTATTTT
CDR3 protein: CASSAGRGTDTQYF

J gene: TRBJ2-7
D gene: .
V gene: TRBV5-6
clone size: .
CDR3 DNA: TGTGCCAGCAGCTTCCGTTCTGGGACAAGGTACTACGAGCAGTACTTC
CDR3 protein: CASSFRSGTRYYEQYF

J gene: TRBJ2-7
D gene: .
V gene: TRBV30
clone size: .
CDR3 DNA: TGTGCCTGGGGACAATCGATCGATTACGAGCAGTACTTC
CDR3 protein: CAWGQSIDYEQYF

J gene: TRBJ2-1
D gene: .
V gene: TRBV25-1
clone size: .
CDR3 DNA: TGTGCCAGCAGTGAAGTTCGCGGGGCTGACGATGAGCAGTTCTTC
CDR3 protein: CASSEVRGADDEQFF

J gene: TRBJ2-7
D gene: TRBD2
V gene: TRBV4-3
clone size: .
CDR3 DNA: TGCGCCAGCAGCCAAGGTACTAGCGGGAGGGAGCAGTACTTC
CDR3 protein: CASSQGTSGREQYF

J gene: TRBJ2-3
D gene: TRBD1
V gene: TRBV25-1
clone size: .
CDR3 DNA: TGTGCCAGCAGTGAAAGCTTCACGGCAGGGGGTATGGATACGCAGTATTTT
CDR3 protein: CASSESFTAGGMDTQYF

J gene: TRBJ1-1
D gene: .
V gene: TRBV5-1
clone size: .
CDR3 DNA: TGCGCCAGCAGCTTACAGGCCCTGAACACTGAAGCTTTCTTT
CDR3 protein: CASSLQALNTEAFF

J gene: TRBJ2-2
D gene: .
V gene: TRBV5-4
clone size: .
CDR3 DNA: TGTGCCAGCAGCTTGGCCGGAACGGGGAGCACCGGGGAGCTGTTTTTT
CDR3 protein: CASSLAGTGSTGELFF

J gene: TRBJ2-1
D gene: .
V gene: TRBV10-3
clone size: .
CDR3 DNA: TGTGCCATCAGTGAGCCCACCGGAGTCTCCTACAATGAGCAGTTCTTC
CDR3 protein: CAISEPTGVSYNEQFF

J gene: TRBJ2-1
D gene: TRBD2
V gene: TRBV7-2
clone size: .
CDR3 DNA: TGTGCCAGCAGTTCTAGCGGGGGCTCCTACAATGAGCAGTTCTTC
CDR3 protein: CASSSSGGSYNEQFF

J gene: TRBJ1-4
D gene: .
V gene: TRBV7-9
clone size: .
CDR3 DNA: TGTGCCAGCAGTCAGTCGGGGAGAGGCGGTGAAAAACTGTTTTTT
CDR3 protein: CASSQSGRGGEKLFF

J gene: TRBJ2-6
D gene: .
V gene: TRBV4-3
clone size: few
CDR3 DNA: TGCGCCAGCAGCCAGGGGCATTCTGGGGCCAACGTCCTGACTTTC
CDR3 protein: CASSQGHSGANVLTF